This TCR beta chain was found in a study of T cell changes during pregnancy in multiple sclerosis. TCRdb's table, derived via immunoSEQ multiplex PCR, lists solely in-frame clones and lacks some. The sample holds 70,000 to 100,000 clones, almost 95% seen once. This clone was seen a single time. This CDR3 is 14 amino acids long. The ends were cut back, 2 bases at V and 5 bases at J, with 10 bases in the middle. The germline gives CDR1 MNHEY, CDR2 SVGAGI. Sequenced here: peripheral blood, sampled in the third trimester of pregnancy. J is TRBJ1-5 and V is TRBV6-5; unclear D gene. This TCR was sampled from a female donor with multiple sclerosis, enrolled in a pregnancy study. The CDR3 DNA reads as TGTGCCAGCAGTTACGGGGAGTCTGATCAGCCCCAGCATTTT. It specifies CASSYGESDQPQHF.